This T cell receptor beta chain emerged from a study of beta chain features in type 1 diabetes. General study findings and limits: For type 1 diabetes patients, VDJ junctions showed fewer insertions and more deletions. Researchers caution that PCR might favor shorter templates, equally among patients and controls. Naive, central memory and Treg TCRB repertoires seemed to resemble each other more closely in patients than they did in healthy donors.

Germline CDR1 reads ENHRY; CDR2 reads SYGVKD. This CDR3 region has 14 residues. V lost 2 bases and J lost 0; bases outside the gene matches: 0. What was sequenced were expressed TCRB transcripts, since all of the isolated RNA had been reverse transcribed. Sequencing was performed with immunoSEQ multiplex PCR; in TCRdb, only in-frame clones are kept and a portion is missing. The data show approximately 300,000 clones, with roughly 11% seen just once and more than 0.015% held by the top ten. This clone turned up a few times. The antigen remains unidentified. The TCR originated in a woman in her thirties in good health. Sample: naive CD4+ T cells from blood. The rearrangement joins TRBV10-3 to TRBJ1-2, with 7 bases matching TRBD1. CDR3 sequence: CAISEQGANYGYTF. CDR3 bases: TGTGCCATCAGTGAGCAGGGGGCTAACTATGGCTACACCTTC.